These T cell receptor beta chains were read from a single sample in a study of T cells after yellow fever vaccination. TCRdb redid the calling of the 5' RACE reads with MiXCR, one entry per CDR3 protein. Here the sample spans under 600,000 distinct CDR3 sequences, 20% to 25% being singletons. The sequenced sample was PBMCs, obtained roughly 20 days after the first yellow fever vaccination. These receptors were collected from a young man who received the YFV17D yellow fever vaccine. Each CDR3 is given with its conserved first and last residue. Fields, in order: V gene, J gene, CDR3 protein.

TRBV5-6	TRBJ2-1	CASSLAWTEEQFF
TRBV4-1	TRBJ1-2	CASSPGVRMSSHEYGYTF
TRBV19	TRBJ2-1	CASSISPYPGGYTDEQFF
TRBV5-1	TRBJ2-1	CASRALGLAGGEQFF
TRBV6-1	TRBJ1-1	CASTPLEGWTEAFF
TRBV19	TRBJ1-5	CASSVLDSNQPQHF
TRBV6-5	TRBJ1-1	CASSYDLGGGDTEAFF
TRBV12-3/TRBV12-4	TRBJ1-3	CASSETGGRNTIYF
TRBV4-1	TRBJ2-2	CASSQVGGGSSNTGELFF
TRBV7-2	TRBJ2-3	CASSWRIVTDTQYF
TRBV4-1	TRBJ2-1	CASSPRDADLNEQFF
TRBV4-2	TRBJ1-4	CASRADWGLDEKLFF
TRBV29-1	TRBJ2-7	CSVTGGMENEQYF
TRBV6-2/TRBV6-3	TRBJ2-6	CASSYGGGGNVLTF
TRBV27	TRBJ2-5	CASRPGATETQYF
TRBV6-1	TRBJ2-5	CASSETGTGVGQETQYF
TRBV2	TRBJ2-5	CASSPSWGPGETQYF
TRBV20-1	TRBJ2-2	CSARDFITGELFF
TRBV12-3/TRBV12-4	TRBJ1-4	CASSLDPQGLVEKLFF
TRBV6-5	TRBJ1-4	CASSFTTDNEKLFF
TRBV7-2	TRBJ1-2	CASSRDNLYGYTF
TRBV12-3/TRBV12-4	TRBJ1-6	CASSSPGRAPLHF
TRBV7-9	TRBJ1-3	CASSFGGRGNTIYF
TRBV20-1	TRBJ2-1	CSASQSYLRGGEQFF
TRBV20-1	TRBJ1-5	CSAPRGIGAGQPQHF
TRBV14	TRBJ2-3	CASSPAGSTDTQYF
TRBV29-1	TRBJ1-1	CSARPVNTEAFF
TRBV28	TRBJ2-3	CATSRLAANDDTQYF
TRBV9	TRBJ2-5	CASSVVGVQGETQYF
TRBV4-1	TRBJ2-4	CASSRGLAGGQGNIQYF
TRBV5-1	TRBJ2-1	CASSLGQGGEQFF
TRBV6-5	TRBJ2-3	CASSKRGDTQYF
TRBV29-1	TRBJ1-5	CSVGTNNQGPQHF
TRBV5-1	TRBJ2-1	CASSLGRLSYNEQFF
TRBV30	TRBJ2-7	CAWSSDVGEQYF
TRBV20-1	TRBJ1-5	CSARGQGSNQPQHF
TRBV4-1	TRBJ2-7	CASSHPSVEQYF
TRBV5-4	TRBJ1-3	CASSLGQGMVDTIYF
TRBV3-1	TRBJ2-5	CASSSRGQGYEETQYF
TRBV18	TRBJ2-1	CASSKPGGHNEQFF
TRBV6-2/TRBV6-3	TRBJ2-2	CASSYSRAGPGELFF
TRBV12-3/TRBV12-4	TRBJ1-4	CASSLGDSNEKLFF
TRBV4-2	TRBJ2-5	CASSPQQGETQYF
TRBV7-6	TRBJ2-7	CASSLEGDQLWEQYF
TRBV10-2	TRBJ2-7	CASSVAGSGNEQYF
TRBV18	TRBJ2-1	CATRTSGNNEQFF
TRBV6-2/TRBV6-3	TRBJ2-5	CASGQGLQETQYF
TRBV18	TRBJ2-1	CASSLNHEQFF
TRBV28	TRBJ2-2	CASSFVRGPGELFF
TRBV7-6	TRBJ2-3	CASSLSWGPGVDTQYF
TRBV20-1	TRBJ2-3	CSASPALGVDTQYF
TRBV19	TRBJ2-1	CASTLGGQGGDEQFF
TRBV7-9	TRBJ2-5	CASRTEGETQYF
TRBV6-5	TRBJ1-1	CASSYSGGTEAFF
TRBV29-1	TRBJ1-2	CSVDFVADPHGYTF
TRBV7-9	TRBJ1-2	CASSLAAIYGYTF
TRBV28	TRBJ2-1	CASSPGGRGRHNEQFF
TRBV20-1	TRBJ2-1	CSARVHLRNEQFF
TRBV5-1	TRBJ2-3	CASSEVVSTDTQYF
TRBV13	TRBJ2-2	CASRSRGDTGELFF